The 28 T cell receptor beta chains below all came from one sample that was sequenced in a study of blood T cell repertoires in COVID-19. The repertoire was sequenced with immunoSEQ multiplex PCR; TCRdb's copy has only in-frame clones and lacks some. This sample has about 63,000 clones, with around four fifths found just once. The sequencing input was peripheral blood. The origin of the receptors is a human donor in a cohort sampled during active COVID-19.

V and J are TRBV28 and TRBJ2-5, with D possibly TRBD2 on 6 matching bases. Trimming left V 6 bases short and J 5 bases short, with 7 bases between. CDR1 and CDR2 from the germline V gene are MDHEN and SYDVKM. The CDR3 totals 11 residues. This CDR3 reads CASRSGETQYF. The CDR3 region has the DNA TGTGCCAGCAGGAGCGGGGAGACCCAGTACTTC.

Written as DNA, the CDR3 is TGTGCCAGCAATGCCCGGGGGACCGCCACGAACACTGAAGCTTTCTTT. Translated, it gives CASNARGTATNTEAFF. The chain combines TRBV2 with TRBJ1-1; the D gene is possibly TRBD1 (5 bases). Germline assignment: CDR1 SNHLY and CDR2 FYNNEI. CDR3 length: 16 amino acids. Trimming left V 7 bases short and J 1 base short, with 19 bases between.

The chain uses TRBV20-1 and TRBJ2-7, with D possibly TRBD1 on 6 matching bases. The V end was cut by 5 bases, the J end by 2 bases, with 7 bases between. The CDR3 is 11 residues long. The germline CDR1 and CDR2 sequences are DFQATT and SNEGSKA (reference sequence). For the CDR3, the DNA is TGCAGTGCTGCAGGGGCCTACGAGCAGTACTTC. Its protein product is CSAAGAYEQYF.

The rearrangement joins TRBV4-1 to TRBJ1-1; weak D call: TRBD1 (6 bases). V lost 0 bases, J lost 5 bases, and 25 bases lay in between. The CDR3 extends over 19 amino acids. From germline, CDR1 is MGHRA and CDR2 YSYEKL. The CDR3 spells CASSQDRLQGSGRGTEAFF. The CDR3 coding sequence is TGCGCCAGCAGCCAAGATCGTCTTCAGGGCAGTGGTAGGGGGACTGAAGCTTTCTTT.

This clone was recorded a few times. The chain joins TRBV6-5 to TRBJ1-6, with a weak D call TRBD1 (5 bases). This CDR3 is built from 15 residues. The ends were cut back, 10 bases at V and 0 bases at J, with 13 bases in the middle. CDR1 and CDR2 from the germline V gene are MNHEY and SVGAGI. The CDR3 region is CATRGGNSYNSPLHF. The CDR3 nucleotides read TGTGCCACCCGGGGGGGGAACTCCTATAATTCACCCCTCCACTTT.

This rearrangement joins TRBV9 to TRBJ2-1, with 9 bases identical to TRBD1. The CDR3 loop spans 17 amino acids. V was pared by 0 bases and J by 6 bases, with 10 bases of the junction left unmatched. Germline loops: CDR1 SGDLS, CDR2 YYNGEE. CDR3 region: CASSVGTKGQGLNEQFF. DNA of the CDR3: TGTGCCAGCAGCGTAGGAACGAAGGGACAGGGTCTCAATGAGCAGTTCTTC.

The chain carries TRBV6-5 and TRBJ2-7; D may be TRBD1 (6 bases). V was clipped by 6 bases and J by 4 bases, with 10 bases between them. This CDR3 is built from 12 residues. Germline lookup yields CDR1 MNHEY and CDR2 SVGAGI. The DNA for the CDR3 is TGTGCCAGCAGCGATACAGGGTACGAGCAGTACTTC. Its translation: CASSDTGYEQYF.

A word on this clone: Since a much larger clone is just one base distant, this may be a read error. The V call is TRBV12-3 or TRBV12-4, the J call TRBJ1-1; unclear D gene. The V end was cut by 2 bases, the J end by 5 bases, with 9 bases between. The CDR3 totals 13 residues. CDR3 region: CASSLIRHTEAFF. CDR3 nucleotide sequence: TGTGCCAGCAGTTTAATCAGGCATACTGAAGCTTTCTTT.

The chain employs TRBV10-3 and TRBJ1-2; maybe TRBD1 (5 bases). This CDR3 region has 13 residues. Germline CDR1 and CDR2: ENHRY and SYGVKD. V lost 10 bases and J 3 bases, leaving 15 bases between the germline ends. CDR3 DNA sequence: TGTGCCAGTAAGGGGATTGGTGACTATGGCTACACCTTC. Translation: CASKGIGDYGYTF.

The CDR3 DNA reads TGTGCCAGCAGCTTGGCAGGGCGTACTACTGAAGCTTTCTTT. As protein: CASSLAGRTTEAFF. The chain recombines TRBV5-6 with TRBJ1-1; D might be TRBD1 (5 bases). This CDR3 comprises 14 residues. The V end was cut by 0 bases, the J end by 5 bases, with 11 bases between. Germline V gives CDR1 SGHDT, CDR2 YYEEEE.

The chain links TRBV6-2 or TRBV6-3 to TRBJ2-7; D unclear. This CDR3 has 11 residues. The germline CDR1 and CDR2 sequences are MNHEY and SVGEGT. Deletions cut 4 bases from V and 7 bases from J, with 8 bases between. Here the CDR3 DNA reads TGTGCCAGCAGTTCCGGTAATGAGCAGTACTTC. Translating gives CASSSGNEQYF.

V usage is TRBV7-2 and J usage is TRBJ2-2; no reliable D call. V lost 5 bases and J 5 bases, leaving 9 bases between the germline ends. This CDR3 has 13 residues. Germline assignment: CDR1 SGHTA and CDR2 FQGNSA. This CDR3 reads CASSRGQTGELFF. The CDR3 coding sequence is TGTGCCAGCAGCCGTGGCCAAACCGGGGAGCTGTTTTTT.

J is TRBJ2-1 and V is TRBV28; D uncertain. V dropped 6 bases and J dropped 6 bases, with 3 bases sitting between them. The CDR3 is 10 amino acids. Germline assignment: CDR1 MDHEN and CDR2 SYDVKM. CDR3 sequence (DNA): TGTGCCAGCAGCCTCAATGAGCAGTTCTTC. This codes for CASSLNEQFF.

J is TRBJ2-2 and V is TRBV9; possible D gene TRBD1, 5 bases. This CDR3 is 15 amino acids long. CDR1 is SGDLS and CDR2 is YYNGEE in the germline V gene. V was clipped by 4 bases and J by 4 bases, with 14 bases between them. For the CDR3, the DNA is TGTGCCAGCAGCCCTCACTGGGGCGGCACCGGGGAGCTGTTTTTT. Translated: CASSPHWGGTGELFF.

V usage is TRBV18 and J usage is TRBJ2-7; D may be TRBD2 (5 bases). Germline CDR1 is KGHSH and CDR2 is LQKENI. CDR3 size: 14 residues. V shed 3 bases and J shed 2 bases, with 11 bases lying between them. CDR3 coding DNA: TGTGCCAGCTCACCGTCGGGGAGCACCTACGAGCAGTACTTC. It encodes CASSPSGSTYEQYF.

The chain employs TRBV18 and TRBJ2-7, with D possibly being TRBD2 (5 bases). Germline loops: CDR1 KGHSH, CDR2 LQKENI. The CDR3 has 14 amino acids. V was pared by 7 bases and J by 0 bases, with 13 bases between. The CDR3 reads CASCARLSSYEQYF. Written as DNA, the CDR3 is TGTGCCAGCTGTGCCCGACTAAGCTCCTACGAGCAGTACTTC.

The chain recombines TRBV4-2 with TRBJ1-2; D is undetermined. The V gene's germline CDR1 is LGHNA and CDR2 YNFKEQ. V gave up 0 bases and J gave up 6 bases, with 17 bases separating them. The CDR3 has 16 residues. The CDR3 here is CASSQEYGEIRHGYTF. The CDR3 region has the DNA TGTGCCAGCAGCCAAGAATACGGGGAGATACGTCATGGCTACACCTTC.

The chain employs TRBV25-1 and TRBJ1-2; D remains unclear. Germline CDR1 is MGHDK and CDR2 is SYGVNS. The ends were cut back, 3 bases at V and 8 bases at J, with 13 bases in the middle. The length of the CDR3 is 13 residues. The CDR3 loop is CASSDYAAVGYTF. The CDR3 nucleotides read TGTGCCAGCAGTGATTACGCCGCAGTCGGCTACACCTTC.

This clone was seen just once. The CDR3 DNA sequence: TGTGCCAGCAGTACGACGGGAGGGGGCGCCTACGAGCAGTACTTC. Translated, it gives CASSTTGGGAYEQYF. The rearrangement uses TRBV27 and TRBJ2-7; a possible D gene is TRBD2 (8 bases). V dropped 5 bases and J dropped 2 bases, with 16 bases sitting between them. The CDR3 consists of 15 residues. CDR1 and CDR2 (germline): MNHEY, SMNVEV (reference sequence).

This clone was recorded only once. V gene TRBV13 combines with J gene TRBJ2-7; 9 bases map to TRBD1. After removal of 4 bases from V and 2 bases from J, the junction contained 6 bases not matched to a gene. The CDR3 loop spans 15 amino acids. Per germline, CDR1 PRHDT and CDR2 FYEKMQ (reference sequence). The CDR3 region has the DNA TGTGCCAGCAGCTCCCGGGACAGGGAGGCCTACGAGCAGTACTTC. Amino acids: CASSSRDREAYEQYF.

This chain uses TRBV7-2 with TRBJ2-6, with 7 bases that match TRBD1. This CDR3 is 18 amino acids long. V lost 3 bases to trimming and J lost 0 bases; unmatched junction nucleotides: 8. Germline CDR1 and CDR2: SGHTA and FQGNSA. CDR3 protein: CASSLTRQGSSGANVLTF. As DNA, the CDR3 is TGTGCCAGCAGCTTGACGCGACAGGGATCCTCTGGGGCCAACGTCCTGACTTTC.

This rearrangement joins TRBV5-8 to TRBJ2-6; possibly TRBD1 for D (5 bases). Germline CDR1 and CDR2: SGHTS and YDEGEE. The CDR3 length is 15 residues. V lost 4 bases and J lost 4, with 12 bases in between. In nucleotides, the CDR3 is TGTGCCAGCAGCCGCGCAGGGTCCGGGGCCAACGTCCTGACTTTC. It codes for CASSRAGSGANVLTF.

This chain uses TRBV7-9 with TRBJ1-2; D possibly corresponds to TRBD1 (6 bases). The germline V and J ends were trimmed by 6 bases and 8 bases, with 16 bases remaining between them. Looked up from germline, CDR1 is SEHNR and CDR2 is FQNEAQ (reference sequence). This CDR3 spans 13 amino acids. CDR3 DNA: TGTGCCAGCAGTCAGGGGACCTTAGGGGGCTACACCTTC. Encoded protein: CASSQGTLGGYTF. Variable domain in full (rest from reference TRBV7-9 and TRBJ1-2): DTGVSQNPRHKITKRGQNVTFRCDPISEHNRLYWYRQTLGQGPEFLTYFQNEAQLEKSRLLSDRFSAERPKGSFSTLEIQRTEQGDSAMYLCASSQGTLGGYTFGSGTRLTVV.

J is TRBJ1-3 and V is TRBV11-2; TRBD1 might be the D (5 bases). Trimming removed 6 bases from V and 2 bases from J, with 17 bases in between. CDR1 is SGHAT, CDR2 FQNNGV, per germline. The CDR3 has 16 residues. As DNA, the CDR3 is TGTGCCAGCAGACCCATTCGGGACTCCCCTGGAAACACCATATATTTT. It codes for CASRPIRDSPGNTIYF. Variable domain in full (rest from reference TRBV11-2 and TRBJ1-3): EAGVAQSPRYKIIEKRQSVAFWCNPISGHATLYWYQQILGQGPKLLIQFQNNGVVDDSQLPKDRFSAERLKGVDSTLKIQPAKLEDSAVYLCASRPIRDSPGNTIYFGEGSWLTVV.

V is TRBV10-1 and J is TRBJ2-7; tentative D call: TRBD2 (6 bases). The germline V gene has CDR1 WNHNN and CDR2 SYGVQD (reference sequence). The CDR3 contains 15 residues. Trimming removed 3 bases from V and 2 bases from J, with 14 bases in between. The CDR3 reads CASSDRGRTAYEQYF. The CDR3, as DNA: TGCGCCAGCAGTGACCGAGGGAGGACGGCCTACGAGCAGTACTTC.

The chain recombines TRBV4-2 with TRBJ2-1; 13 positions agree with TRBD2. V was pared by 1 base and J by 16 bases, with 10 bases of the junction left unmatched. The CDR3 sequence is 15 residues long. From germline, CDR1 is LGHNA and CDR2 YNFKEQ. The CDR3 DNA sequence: TGTGCCAGCAGCCAAGGGACTAGCGGGAGTCTTTGGAGATTCTTC. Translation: CASSQGTSGSLWRFF.

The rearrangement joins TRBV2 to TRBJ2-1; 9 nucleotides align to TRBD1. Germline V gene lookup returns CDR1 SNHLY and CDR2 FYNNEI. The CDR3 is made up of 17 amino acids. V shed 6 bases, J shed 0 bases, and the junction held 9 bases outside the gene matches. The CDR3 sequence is CASRRNRGLNSYNEQFF. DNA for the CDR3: TGTGCCAGCAGAAGAAACAGGGGGCTTAACTCCTACAATGAGCAGTTCTTC.

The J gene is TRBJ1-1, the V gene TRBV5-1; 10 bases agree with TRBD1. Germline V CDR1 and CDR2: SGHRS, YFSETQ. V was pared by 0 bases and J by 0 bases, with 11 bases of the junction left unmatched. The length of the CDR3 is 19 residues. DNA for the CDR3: TGCGCCAGCAGCTTGGTGTGGGACAGGGGTAGGGGCATGAACACTGAAGCTTTCTTT. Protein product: CASSLVWDRGRGMNTEAFF.